This TCR beta chain was profiled in a study of cytomegalovirus exposure and HLA in healthy donors. Study observations and caveats: A subsequent analysis found that TCR clusters from the first cohort also tended to co-occur in the 130 or so validation repertoires, with under 95% of cluster scores above 0. Three chains linked to CMV were shown in vitro to be specific for CMV antigens.

Germline-derived CDR1 and CDR2 are SEHNR and FQNEAQ (reference sequence). Between the trimmed V and J ends, which lost 6 bases and 5 bases, there was a span of 10 bases. CDR3 size: 12 residues. Sequenced by immunoSEQ multiplex PCR; TCRdb stores in-frame clones only, minus some. In the table there are fewer than 200,000 clones, over 85% of which are singletons. As for this clone: The antigen is undetermined.

This receptor was obtained from a young man in good health and CMV-seropositive. Sequencing was carried out using PBMCs. V and J are TRBV7-9 and TRBJ2-5; D call uncertain. The CDR3 here is CASSLSAETQYF. The CDR3 DNA reads as TGTGCCAGCAGTCTGAGTGCGGAGACCCAGTACTTC. The variable domain in full, completed from reference TRBV7-9 and TRBJ2-5, reads DTGVSQNPRHKITKRGQNVTFRCDPISEHNRLYWYRQTLGQGPEFLTYFQNEAQLEKSRLLSDRFSAERPKGSFSTLEIQRTEQGDSAMYLCASSLSAETQYFGPGTRLLVL.